A selection of T cell receptor beta chains follows, all from one sample in a study of T cells in Graves' hyperthyroidism and ophthalmopathy. TCRdb fed the multiplex PCR reads into MiXCR, producing one record per CDR3 protein. The sample includes roughly 280,000 distinct CDR3 sequences, about a sixth seen only once; the top ten take just over 55%. Source material: blood. These receptors all stem from a woman in her sixties with Graves' ophthalmopathy. CDR3s include the opening cysteine and the closing phenylalanine or tryptophan. D genes are given only for firm matches. Size tells how often a clone was seen (once, few, many) or the class of an expanded clone, and some rows leave it out.

many,TRBV6-2/TRBV6-3,TRBD1,TRBJ2-7,TGTGCCAGCAGTCACTTCCCGGGACAGGCTCCCTACGAGCAGTACTTC,CASSHFPGQAPYEQYF
many,TRBV12-3/TRBV12-4,TRBD1,TRBJ2-5,TGTGCCAGCAGTTTCGACAGGGCGGCGGAGACCCAGTACTTC,CASSFDRAAETQYF
few,TRBV27,.,TRBJ1-1,TGTGCCAGCAGTTTTACCCCGAACACTGAAGCTTTCTTT,CASSFTPNTEAFF
many,TRBV5-1,.,TRBJ1-1,TGCGCCAGCAGCTTGGAGGACAGCGTTGAAGCTTTCTTT,CASSLEDSVEAFF
.,TRBV19,.,TRBJ1-6,TGTGCCAGTATTGGAGACACCACAAATTCACCCCTCCACTTT,CASIGDTTNSPLHF
.,TRBV20-1,.,TRBJ1-5,TGCAGTGCTAGTGGAGGCCTCGGCAATCAGCCCCAGCATTTT,CSASGGLGNQPQHF
many,TRBV5-1,TRBD1,TRBJ1-1,TGCGCCAGCAGCTTGGGGGACAGGAAGACTGAAGCTTTCTTT,CASSLGDRKTEAFF
many,TRBV10-3,.,TRBJ1-6,TGTGCCATCAGTGAGGGACGGACTAATTCACCCCTCCACTTT,CAISEGRTNSPLHF
many,TRBV11-2,.,TRBJ2-5,TGTGCCAGCAGCTTAGATCGGGGTCCGGAGAAGACCCAGTACTTC,CASSLDRGPEKTQYF
.,TRBV2,TRBD1,TRBJ1-2,TGTGCCAGCAGCGCCTGGGACAGAGCTTATGGCTACACCTTC,CASSAWDRAYGYTF
many,TRBV27,.,TRBJ1-2,TGTGCCAGCAGTTTATGGCAGCTAGCGGCTGGCTACACCTTC,CASSLWQLAAGYTF
few,TRBV28,TRBD1,TRBJ1-2,TGTGCCAGCATAGGGGGACAGGGGGCAGATGGCTACACCTTC,CASIGGQGADGYTF